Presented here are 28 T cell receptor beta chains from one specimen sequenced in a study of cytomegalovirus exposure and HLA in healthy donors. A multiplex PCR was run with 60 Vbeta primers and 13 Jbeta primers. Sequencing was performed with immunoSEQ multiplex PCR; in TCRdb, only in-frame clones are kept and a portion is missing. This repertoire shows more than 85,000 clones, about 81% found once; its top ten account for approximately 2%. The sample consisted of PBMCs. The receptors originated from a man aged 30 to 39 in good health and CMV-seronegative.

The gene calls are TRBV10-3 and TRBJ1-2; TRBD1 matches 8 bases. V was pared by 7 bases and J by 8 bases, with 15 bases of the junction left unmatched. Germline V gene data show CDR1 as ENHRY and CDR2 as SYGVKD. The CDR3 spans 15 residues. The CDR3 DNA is TGTGCCATCAAGTATTCCGGGACAGGCTCTAGGGGCTACACCTTC. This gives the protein CAIKYSGTGSRGYTF.

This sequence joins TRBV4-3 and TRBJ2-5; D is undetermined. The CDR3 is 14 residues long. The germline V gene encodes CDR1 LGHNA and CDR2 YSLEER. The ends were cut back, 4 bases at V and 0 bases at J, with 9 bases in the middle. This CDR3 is CASSPLGDQETQYF. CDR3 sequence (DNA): TGCGCCAGCAGCCCCTTAGGAGACCAAGAGACCCAGTACTTC.

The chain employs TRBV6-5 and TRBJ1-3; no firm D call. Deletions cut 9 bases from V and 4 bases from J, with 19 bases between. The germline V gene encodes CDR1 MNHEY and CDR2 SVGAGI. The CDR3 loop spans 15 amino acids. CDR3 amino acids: CASLPSIHRGNTIYF. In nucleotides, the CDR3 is TGTGCCAGTCTTCCATCGATCCACCGGGGAAACACCATATATTTT.

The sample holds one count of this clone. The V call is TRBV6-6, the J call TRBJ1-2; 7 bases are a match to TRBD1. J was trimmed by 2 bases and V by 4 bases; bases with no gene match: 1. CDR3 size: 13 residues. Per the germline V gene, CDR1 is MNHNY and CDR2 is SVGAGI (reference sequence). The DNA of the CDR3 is TGTGCCAGCAGTTTAGGGGGCAACTATGGCTACACCTTC. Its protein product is CASSLGGNYGYTF.

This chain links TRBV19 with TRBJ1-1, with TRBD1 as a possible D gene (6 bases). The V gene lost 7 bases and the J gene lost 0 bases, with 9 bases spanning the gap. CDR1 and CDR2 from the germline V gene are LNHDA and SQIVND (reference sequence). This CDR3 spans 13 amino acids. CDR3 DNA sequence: TGTGCCAGTACGGGACAAATGAACACTGAAGCTTTCTTT. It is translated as CASTGQMNTEAFF. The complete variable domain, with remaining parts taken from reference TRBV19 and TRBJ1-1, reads DGGITQSPKYLFRKEGQNVTLSCEQNLNHDAMYWYRQDPGQGLRLIYYSQIVNDFQKGDIAEGYSVSREKKESFPLTVTSAQKNPTAFYLCASTGQMNTEAFFGQGTRLTVV.

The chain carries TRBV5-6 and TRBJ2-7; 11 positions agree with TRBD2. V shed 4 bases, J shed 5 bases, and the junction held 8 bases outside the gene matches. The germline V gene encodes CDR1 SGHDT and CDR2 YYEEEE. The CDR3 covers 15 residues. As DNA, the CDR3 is TGTGCCAGCAGCCCGATAGCGGGAGGGTTGAACGAGCAGTACTTC. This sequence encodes CASSPIAGGLNEQYF.

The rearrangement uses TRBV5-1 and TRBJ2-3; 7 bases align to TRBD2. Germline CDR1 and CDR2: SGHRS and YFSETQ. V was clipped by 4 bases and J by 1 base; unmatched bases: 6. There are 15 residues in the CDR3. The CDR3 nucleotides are TGCGCCAGCAGCGAGGGTCTAGCGGGCACAGATACGCAGTATTTT. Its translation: CASSEGLAGTDTQYF.

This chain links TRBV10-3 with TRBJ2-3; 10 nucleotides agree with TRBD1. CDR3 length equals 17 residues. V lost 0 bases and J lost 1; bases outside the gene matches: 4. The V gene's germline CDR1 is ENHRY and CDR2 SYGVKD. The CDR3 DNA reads TGTGCCATCAGTGAGTCGTTTGGGACAGGGGGCACAGATACGCAGTATTTT. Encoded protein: CAISESFGTGGTDTQYF.

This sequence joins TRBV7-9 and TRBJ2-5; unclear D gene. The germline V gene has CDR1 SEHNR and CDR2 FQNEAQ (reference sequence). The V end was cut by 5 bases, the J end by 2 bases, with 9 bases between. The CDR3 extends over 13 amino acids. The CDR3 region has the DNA TGTGCCAGCAGCCGATCGGGTCAAGAGACCCAGTACTTC. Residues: CASSRSGQETQYF. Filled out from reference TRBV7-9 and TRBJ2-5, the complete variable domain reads DTGVSQNPRHKITKRGQNVTFRCDPISEHNRLYWYRQTLGQGPEFLTYFQNEAQLEKSRLLSDRFSAERPKGSFSTLEIQRTEQGDSAMYLCASSRSGQETQYFGPGTRLLVL.

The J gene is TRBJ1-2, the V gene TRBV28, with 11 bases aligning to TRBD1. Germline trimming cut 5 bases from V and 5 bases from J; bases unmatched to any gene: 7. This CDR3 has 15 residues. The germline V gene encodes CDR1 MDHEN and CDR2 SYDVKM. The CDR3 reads CASSTRTGGRYGYTF. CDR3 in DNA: TGTGCCAGCAGTACCAGGACAGGGGGCAGGTATGGCTACACCTTC.

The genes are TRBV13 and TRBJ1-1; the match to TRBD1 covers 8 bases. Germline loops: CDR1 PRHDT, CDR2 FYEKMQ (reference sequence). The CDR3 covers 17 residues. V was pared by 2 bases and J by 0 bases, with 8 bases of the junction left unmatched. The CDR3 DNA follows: TGTGCCAGCAGCTTACCCCGGACAGGGCCCCTGAACACTGAAGCTTTCTTT. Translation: CASSLPRTGPLNTEAFF.

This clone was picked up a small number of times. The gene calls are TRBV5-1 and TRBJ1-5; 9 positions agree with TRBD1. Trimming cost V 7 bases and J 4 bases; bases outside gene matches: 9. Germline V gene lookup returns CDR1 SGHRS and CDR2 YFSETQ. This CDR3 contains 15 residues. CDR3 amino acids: CASSPGQGLNQPQHF. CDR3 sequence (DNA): TGCGCCAGCTCTCCGGGACAGGGCTTAAATCAGCCCCAGCATTTT.

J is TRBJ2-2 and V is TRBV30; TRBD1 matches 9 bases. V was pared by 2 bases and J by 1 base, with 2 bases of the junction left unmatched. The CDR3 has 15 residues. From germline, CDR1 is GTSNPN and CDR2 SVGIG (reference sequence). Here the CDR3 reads CAWSTGQGNTGELFF. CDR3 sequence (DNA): TGTGCCTGGAGTACGGGACAGGGGAACACCGGGGAGCTGTTTTTT.

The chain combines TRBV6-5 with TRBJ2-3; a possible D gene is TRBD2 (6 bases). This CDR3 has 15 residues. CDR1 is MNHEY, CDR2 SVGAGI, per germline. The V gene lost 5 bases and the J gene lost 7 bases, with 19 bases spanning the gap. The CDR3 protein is CASSTGTGRQNTQYF. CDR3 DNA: TGTGCCAGCAGTACCGGGACTGGCCGACAGAATACGCAGTATTTT.

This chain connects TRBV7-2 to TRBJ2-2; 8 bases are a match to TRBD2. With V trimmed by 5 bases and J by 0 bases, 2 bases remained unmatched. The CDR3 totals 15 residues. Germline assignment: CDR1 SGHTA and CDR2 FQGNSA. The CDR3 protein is CASSLSGANTGELFF. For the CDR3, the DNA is TGTGCCAGCAGCCTTAGCGGGGCGAACACCGGGGAGCTGTTTTTT.

The CDR3 nucleotides read TGTGCCAGCAGCTTAGTATTGGGACAGGGGTTCTACGAGCAGTACTTC. It encodes CASSLVLGQGFYEQYF. J is TRBJ2-7 and V is TRBV11-2; 10 nucleotides match TRBD1. V was pared by 1 base and J by 3 bases, with 6 bases of the junction left unmatched. Germline values: CDR1 SGHAT, CDR2 FQNNGV. There are 16 residues in the CDR3.

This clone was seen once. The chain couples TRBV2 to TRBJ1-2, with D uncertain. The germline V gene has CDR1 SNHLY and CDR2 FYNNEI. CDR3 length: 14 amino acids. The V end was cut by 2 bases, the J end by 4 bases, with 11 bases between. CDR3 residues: CASSERRQPYGYTF. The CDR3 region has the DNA TGTGCCAGCAGTGAAAGGCGGCAGCCCTATGGCTACACCTTC. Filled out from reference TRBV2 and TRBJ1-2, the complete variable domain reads EPEVTQTPSHQVTQMGQEVILRCVPISNHLYFYWYRQILGQKVEFLVSFYNNEISEKSEIFDDQFSVERPDGSNFTLKIRSTKLEDSAMYFCASSERRQPYGYTFGSGTRLTVV.

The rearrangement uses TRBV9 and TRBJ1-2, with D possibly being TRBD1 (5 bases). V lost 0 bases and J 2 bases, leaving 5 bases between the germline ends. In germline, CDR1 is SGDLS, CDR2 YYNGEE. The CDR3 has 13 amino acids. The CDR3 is CASSVGQNYGYTF. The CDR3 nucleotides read TGTGCCAGCAGCGTAGGACAGAACTATGGCTACACCTTC.

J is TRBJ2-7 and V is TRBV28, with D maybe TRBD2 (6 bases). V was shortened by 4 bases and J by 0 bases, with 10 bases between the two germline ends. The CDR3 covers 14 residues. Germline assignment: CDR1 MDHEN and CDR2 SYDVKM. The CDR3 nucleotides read TGTGCCAGCAGTTCCGGCGGGACCTCCTACGAGCAGTACTTC. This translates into CASSSGGTSYEQYF.

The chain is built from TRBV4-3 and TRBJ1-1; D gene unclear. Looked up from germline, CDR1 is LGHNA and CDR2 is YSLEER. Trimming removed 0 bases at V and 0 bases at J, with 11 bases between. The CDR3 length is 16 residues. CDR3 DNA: TGCGCCAGCAGCCAAGATTTGAACCCTATGAACACTGAAGCTTTCTTT. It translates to CASSQDLNPMNTEAFF.

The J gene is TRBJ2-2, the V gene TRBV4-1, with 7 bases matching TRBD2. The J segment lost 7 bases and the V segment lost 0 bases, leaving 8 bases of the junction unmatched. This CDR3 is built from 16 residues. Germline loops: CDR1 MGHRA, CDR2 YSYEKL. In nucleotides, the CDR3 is TGCGCCAGCAGCCAAGAGCCGCCCGGGACTAACGGGGAGCTGTTTTTT. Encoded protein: CASSQEPPGTNGELFF.

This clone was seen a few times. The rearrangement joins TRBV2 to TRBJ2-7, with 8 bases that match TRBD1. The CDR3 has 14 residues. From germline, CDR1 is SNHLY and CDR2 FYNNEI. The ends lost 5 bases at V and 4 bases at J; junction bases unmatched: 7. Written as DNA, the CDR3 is TGTGCCAGCAGTCAAACAGGGGGTATGTACGAGCAGTACTTC. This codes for CASSQTGGMYEQYF.

CDR3 protein: CASSSGRTSGITGELFF. Here the CDR3 DNA reads TGTGCCAGCAGCTCAGGGAGGACTAGCGGCATCACCGGGGAGCTGTTTTTT. The genes are TRBV11-3 and TRBJ2-2; the match to TRBD2 covers 10 bases. The length of the CDR3 is 17 residues. CDR1 and CDR2 from the germline V gene are SGHNT and YENEEA. V shed 4 bases and J 4 bases; nucleotides not matched to a gene: 9.

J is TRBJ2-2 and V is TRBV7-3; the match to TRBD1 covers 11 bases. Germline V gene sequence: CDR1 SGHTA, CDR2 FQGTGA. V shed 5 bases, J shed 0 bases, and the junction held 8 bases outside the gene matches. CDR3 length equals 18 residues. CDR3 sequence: CASSRPGTGGANTGELFF. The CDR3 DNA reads TGTGCCAGCAGCCGTCCCGGGACAGGGGGGGCGAACACCGGGGAGCTGTTTTTT.

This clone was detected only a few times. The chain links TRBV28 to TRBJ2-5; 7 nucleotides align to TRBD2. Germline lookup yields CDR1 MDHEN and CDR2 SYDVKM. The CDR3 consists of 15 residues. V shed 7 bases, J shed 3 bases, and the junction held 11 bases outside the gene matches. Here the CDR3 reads CASKAGRAFKETQYF. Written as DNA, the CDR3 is TGTGCCAGCAAAGCGGGACGCGCCTTTAAAGAGACCCAGTACTTC. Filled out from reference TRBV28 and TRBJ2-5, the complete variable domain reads DVKVTQSSRYLVKRTGEKVFLECVQDMDHENMFWYRQDPGLGLRLIYFSYDVKMKEKGDIPEGYSVSREKKERFSLILESASTNQTSMYLCASKAGRAFKETQYFGPGTRLLVL.

The CDR3 DNA reads TGTGCCAGCAGACCTACAGGGAGTCAGCCCCAGCATTTT. This gives the protein CASRPTGSQPQHF. This chain connects TRBV27 to TRBJ1-5; tentatively, D is TRBD1 (6 bases). The CDR3 length is 13 residues. V shed 6 bases and J shed 6 bases, with 12 bases lying between them. In germline, CDR1 is MNHEY, CDR2 SMNVEV (reference sequence).

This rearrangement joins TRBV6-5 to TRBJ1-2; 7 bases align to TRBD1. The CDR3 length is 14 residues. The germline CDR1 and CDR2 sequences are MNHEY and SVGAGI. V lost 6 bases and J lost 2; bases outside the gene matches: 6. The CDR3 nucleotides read TGTGCCAGCAGAGAGACAGGGTGGAACTATGGCTACACCTTC. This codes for CASRETGWNYGYTF.

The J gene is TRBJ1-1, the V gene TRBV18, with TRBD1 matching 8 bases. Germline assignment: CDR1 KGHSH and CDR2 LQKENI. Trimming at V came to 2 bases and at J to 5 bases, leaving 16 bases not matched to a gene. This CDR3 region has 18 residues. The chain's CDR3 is CASSPSRTGISDGTEAFF. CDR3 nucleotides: TGTGCCAGCTCACCATCCAGGACAGGGATTAGCGACGGAACTGAAGCTTTCTTT.